One sample yielded the 31 T cell receptor beta chains listed below, sequenced in a study of CD4 T cells in relation to SARS-CoV-2 and coronaviruses (dated by TCRdb to the early 2020s). Antigens for these TCRs are unknown. CD4+ T cells from unexposed donors were collected before the COVID-19 pandemic (2011-2018). Following 10 days of culture, the EasySep CD4+ T cell isolation kit was used to isolate CD4+ T cells. To prepare the library, the immunoSEQ multiplex PCR assay was applied. TCRdb stores this immuneACCESS table with in-frame sequences only. Part of the clones is absent; in the studies checked, under half of the shortfall reflects unresolved V genes, and no reason is known for the rest. Across this sample there are about 26,000 clones, with about four fifths seen only once. Around 9.3% of the sample rests with the top ten. The sample taken for sequencing was CD4+ T cells from PBMCs, cultured in vitro. Receptors originate from a human donor in good health.

The V gene is TRBV19, the J gene TRBJ2-5, with TRBD2 matching over 10 bases. Germline V gene lookup returns CDR1 LNHDA and CDR2 SQIVND (reference sequence). V dropped 0 bases and J dropped 2; count of bases not matched to a gene: 6. The CDR3 runs 17 residues. The CDR3 DNA reads TGTGCCAGTAGTATAGACCGGACTAGCGGTTCACAAGAGACCCAGTACTTC. Residues: CASSIDRTSGSQETQYF.

The chain is built from TRBV23-1 and TRBJ1-5; possible D gene TRBD1, 5 bases. TRBV23-1 is an ORF, with its function uncertain. The CDR3 length is 14 residues. Trimming cost V 5 bases and J 4 bases, with 12 bases left between them. This CDR3 is CASSLNRTNQPQHF. The CDR3 DNA reads as TGCGCCAGCAGTTTAAACAGGACTAATCAGCCCCAGCATTTT.

This clone turned up a few times. The chain has TRBV12-3 or TRBV12-4 and TRBJ2-3; D gene ambiguous. This CDR3 is built from 13 residues. V gave up 6 bases and J gave up 3 bases, with 10 bases separating them. The CDR3 reads CASSQQTTDTQYF. CDR3 in DNA: TGTGCCAGCAGCCAACAGACTACAGATACGCAGTATTTT.

This rearrangement joins TRBV6-6 to TRBJ2-5, with 7 bases lining up with TRBD1. Trimming took 6 bases from V and 4 from J; bases not matched to a gene: 11. Germline V gene lookup returns CDR1 MNHNY and CDR2 SVGAGI (reference sequence). CDR3 length: 15 amino acids. The DNA of the CDR3 is TGTGCCAGCAGCCGGGGACAGTTAGGGAGAGAGACCCAGTACTTC. This codes for CASSRGQLGRETQYF.

This clone was detected only once. CDR3 residues: CASSPHPQGTKRQPQHF. The CDR3, as DNA: TGTGCCAGCAGCCCGCACCCCCAGGGGACGAAGCGACAGCCCCAGCATTTT. The V and J genes are TRBV6-2 or TRBV6-3 and TRBJ1-5; TRBD1 is a possible D gene (6 bases). The CDR3 has 17 amino acids. The V end lost 6 bases, the J end lost 7 bases, and 25 bases lay between the germline ends. In germline, CDR1 is MNHEY, CDR2 SVGEGT.

This clone was counted a single time. The rearrangement joins TRBV28 to TRBJ2-7; tentatively, D is TRBD2 (5 bases). There are 13 residues in the CDR3. Trimming cost V 11 bases and J 5 bases, with 19 bases left between them. Germline CDR1 and CDR2: MDHEN and SYDVKM. CDR3 amino acids: CASLAGFTHEQYF. The CDR3 nucleotides are TGTGCCTCTCTCGCGGGTTTTACCCACGAGCAGTACTTC.

CDR3 residues: CASSYNYGYTF. CDR3 coding DNA: TGTGCCAGCAGCTACAACTATGGCTACACCTTC. This chain links TRBV7-9 with TRBJ1-2, with D unclear. The CDR3 length is 11 residues. CDR1 and CDR2 from the germline V gene are SEHNR and FQNEAQ (reference sequence). The V gene lost 4 bases and the J gene lost 2 bases, with 2 bases spanning the gap.

This clone has a single count. One end of the junction does not line up with germline, which may come from a read error. The J gene is TRBJ2-3, the V gene TRBV7-6; D is perhaps TRBD2 (5 bases). The CDR3 sequence is 15 residues long. Germline V lookup: CDR1 SGHVS, CDR2 FNYEAQ. The CDR3 DNA reads as TGTGCCAGCAGCTTCCTCGGGTCTAGCAAAGATACGCAGTATTTT. It specifies CASSFLGSSKDTQYF.

The CDR3 region is CASSENREAFF. Here the CDR3 DNA reads TGTGCCAGCAGTGAAAACAGGGAAGCTTTCTTT. The J gene is TRBJ1-1, the V gene TRBV25-1; the D gene is possibly TRBD1 (5 bases). The CDR3 consists of 11 residues. Trimming took off 2 bases at V and 8 bases at J, with 6 bases between the two ends. The germline V gene has CDR1 MGHDK and CDR2 SYGVNS. Based on the CDR3 plus reference TRBV25-1 and TRBJ1-1, the full variable domain is EADIYQTPRYLVIGTGKKITLECSQTMGHDKMYWYQQDPGMELHLIHYSYGVNSTEKGDLSSESTVSRIRTEHFPLTLESARPSHTSQYLCASSENREAFFGQGTRLTVV.

This CDR3 reads CASSAQGARSLMNTEAFF. DNA for the CDR3: TGTGCCAGCAGCGCCCAGGGGGCTAGGTCCCTAATGAACACTGAAGCTTTCTTT. The rearrangement uses TRBV5-6 and TRBJ1-1, with 8 bases aligning to TRBD1. V lost 4 bases and J lost 0; bases outside the gene matches: 14. Germline V gives CDR1 SGHDT, CDR2 YYEEEE. The CDR3 has 18 residues.

This clone was detected only a few times. The rearrangement uses TRBV6-4 and TRBJ1-2, with D possibly TRBD1 on 5 matching bases. This CDR3 spans 13 amino acids. V gave up 0 bases and J gave up 4 bases, with 6 bases separating them. Germline V gene data show CDR1 as MRHNA and CDR2 as SNTAGT. CDR3 residues: CASSDSGGYGYTF. DNA of the CDR3: TGTGCCAGCAGTGACTCGGGGGGCTATGGCTACACCTTC.

A remark on this clone: One end of the junction does not line up with germline, which may come from a read error. The J gene is TRBJ1-4, the V gene TRBV6-6; 7 bases are a match to TRBD1. The CDR3 covers 12 residues. Germline CDR1 MNHNY, CDR2 SVGAGI (reference sequence). Here the CDR3 reads CASSYSTGTEDF. The CDR3 DNA follows: TGTGCCAGCAGTTACTCGACCGGGACAGAAGATTTT.

This clone was seen more than once but under ten times. The chain combines TRBV4-2 with TRBJ1-3; no reliable D call. Germline V gene lookup returns CDR1 LGHNA and CDR2 YNFKEQ. The V gene lost 2 bases and the J gene lost 2 bases, with 16 bases spanning the gap. The CDR3 totals 17 residues. The CDR3 DNA sequence: TGTGCCAGCAGCCAATCCCCCGAGCAGCTACCTGGAAACACCATATATTTT. Its protein is CASSQSPEQLPGNTIYF.

V and J are TRBV11-2 and TRBJ1-3; D not resolved. The CDR3 totals 14 residues. Trimming cost V 4 bases and J 4 bases, with 11 bases left between them. Per the germline V gene, CDR1 is SGHAT and CDR2 is FQNNGV. For the CDR3, the DNA is TGTGCCAGCAGCTCCGGGCCAGCCGGAAACACCATATATTTT. Its translation is CASSSGPAGNTIYF.

The rearrangement joins TRBV19 to TRBJ1-5, with D maybe TRBD1 (5 bases). Germline CDR1 and CDR2: LNHDA and SQIVND (reference sequence). The CDR3 has 14 amino acids. V lost 10 bases to trimming and J lost 5 bases, with 18 bases between them. The DNA for the CDR3 is TGTGCCACCAGTACCTGGCGGGGGGATCAGCCCCAGCATTTT. Residues: CATSTWRGDQPQHF.

This rearrangement joins TRBV6-5 to TRBJ1-1, with a weak D call TRBD1 (5 bases). Germline CDR1 is MNHEY and CDR2 is SVGAGI. The CDR3 is 13 amino acids. The V end was cut by 10 bases, the J end by 4 bases, with 16 bases between. The CDR3, as DNA: TGTGCCATGGCGACCACGAGGGGCACTGAAGCTTTCTTT. Protein sequence: CAMATTRGTEAFF.

This clone was seen once. The chain joins TRBV5-1 to TRBJ2-2, with TRBD1 matching over 9 bases. Germline values: CDR1 SGHRS, CDR2 YFSETQ. Trimming cost V 4 bases and J 4 bases; bases outside gene matches: 11. This CDR3 is built from 17 residues. The CDR3 here is CASSTGTGYRVTGELFF. The CDR3 DNA reads TGCGCCAGCAGCACCGGGACAGGGTATAGGGTCACCGGGGAGCTGTTTTTT.

The gene calls are TRBV19 and TRBJ2-4; TRBD2 agrees at 7 bases. V gave up 5 bases and J gave up 0 bases; unmatched junction bases: 10. CDR3 length equals 17 residues. Germline values: CDR1 LNHDA, CDR2 SQIVND (reference sequence). DNA of the CDR3: TGTGCCAGTAGTTGGGCGGGGGTAGCTCTAGCCAAAAACATTCAGTACTTC. This codes for CASSWAGVALAKNIQYF.

The chain links TRBV19 to TRBJ1-2, with 9 nucleotides matching TRBD1. V was clipped by 2 bases and J by 7 bases; unmatched bases: 11. The CDR3 totals 16 residues. Per the germline V gene, CDR1 is LNHDA and CDR2 is SQIVND (reference sequence). The CDR3 sequence: CASSIFIRTGASGYTF. CDR3 nucleotide sequence: TGTGCCAGTAGTATATTCATTAGGACAGGGGCTTCTGGCTACACCTTC.

The CDR3 reads CASSYGEYGYTF. Here the CDR3 DNA reads TGTGCCAGCAGTTACGGGGAGTATGGCTACACCTTC. The chain carries TRBV6-2 or TRBV6-3 and TRBJ1-2; D gene ambiguous. Trimming pared 2 bases from V and 5 bases from J, leaving 6 bases between. The CDR3 runs 12 residues. Germline CDR1 and CDR2: MNHEY and SVGEGT.

The CDR3 DNA follows: TGTGCCAGCAGACTCCAGGGTTTATCTCCCTACGAGCAGTACTTC. It specifies CASRLQGLSPYEQYF. The V gene is TRBV2, the J gene TRBJ2-7; possibly TRBD1 for D (5 bases). CDR3 length: 15 amino acids. Germline V gene sequence: CDR1 SNHLY, CDR2 FYNNEI. The V end was cut by 6 bases, the J end by 2 bases, with 17 bases between.

This chain joins TRBV7-9 and TRBJ1-1; TRBD1 matches at 9 bases. Germline V CDR1 and CDR2: SEHNR, FQNEAQ (reference sequence). This CDR3 is 12 amino acids long. V gave up 4 bases and J gave up 8 bases; unmatched junction bases: 2. CDR3 sequence: CASSWGQGEAFF. The CDR3 DNA sequence: TGTGCCAGCAGCTGGGGACAGGGAGAAGCTTTCTTT.

This clone occurred once. V gene TRBV5-8 combines with J gene TRBJ2-2; D is perhaps TRBD2 (6 bases). Germline assignment: CDR1 SGHTS and CDR2 YDEGEE. Trimming cost V 6 bases and J 2 bases, with 11 bases left between them. The CDR3 consists of 14 residues. The CDR3 bases are TGTGCCAGCACCCGGGACTTAAACACCGGGGAGCTGTTTTTT. It specifies CASTRDLNTGELFF.

In this sample, this clone turned up a few times. V is TRBV6-5 and J is TRBJ1-4; 9 bases fit TRBD1. The CDR3 contains 14 residues. Germline CDR1 and CDR2: MNHEY and SVGAGI. Trimming took 6 bases from V and 8 from J; bases not matched to a gene: 7. The CDR3 coding sequence is TGTGCCAGCAGACCCGGACAGGGGAGGGAAAAACTGTTTTTT. Amino acids: CASRPGQGREKLFF.

This clone was counted a few times. This chain connects TRBV10-1 to TRBJ2-7; D assignment may be TRBD1 or TRBD2 (6 bases each). Germline V gene data show CDR1 as WNHNN and CDR2 as SYGVQD (reference sequence). The CDR3 is 17 amino acids. The ends were cut back, 6 bases at V and 0 bases at J, with 21 bases in the middle. For the CDR3, the DNA is TGCGCCAGCAGACCTCGTGGTGGGGGGCAAAGCTCCTACGAGCAGTACTTC. Its translation is CASRPRGGGQSSYEQYF.

The chain has TRBV5-5 and TRBJ2-1, with D possibly called TRBD1 or TRBD2 (6 bases each). CDR1 is SGHKS, CDR2 YYEKEE, per germline (reference sequence). This CDR3 is built from 15 residues. V was pared by 4 bases and J by 12 bases, with 23 bases between. The CDR3 spells CASSPLLGGQSGQFF. The CDR3 DNA reads as TGTGCCAGCAGCCCCCTCCTTGGGGGGCAGTCGGGGCAGTTCTTC.

The rearrangement uses TRBV6-5 and TRBJ1-1; 11 bases align to TRBD1. The ends lost 4 bases at V and 1 base at J; junction bases unmatched: 2. Germline V gives CDR1 MNHEY, CDR2 SVGAGI. There are 15 residues in the CDR3. The CDR3 region has the DNA TGTGCCAGCAGTTTAGGACAGGGGGCGAACACTGAAGCTTTCTTT. Translating gives CASSLGQGANTEAFF.

The chain joins TRBV30 to TRBJ1-1; tentatively, D is TRBD1 (5 bases). Germline values: CDR1 GTSNPN, CDR2 SVGIG (reference sequence). V dropped 3 bases and J dropped 3 bases, with 11 bases sitting between them. CDR3 length: 13 residues. CDR3 sequence reads: CAWSRGRDTEAFF. Written as DNA, the CDR3 is TGTGCCTGGAGCCGGGGACGTGACACTGAAGCTTTCTTT.

The chain joins TRBV9 to TRBJ2-7; tentatively, D is TRBD2 (6 bases). Trimming pared 4 bases from V and 6 bases from J, leaving 11 bases between. From germline, CDR1 is SGDLS and CDR2 YYNGEE. The CDR3 is 12 residues long. As DNA, the CDR3 is TGTGCCAGCAGCCCGGGGGTCGGCGAGCAGTACTTC. This sequence encodes CASSPGVGEQYF.

The chain uses TRBV11-2 and TRBJ2-1, with 8 bases matching TRBD2. The CDR3 covers 15 residues. Germline loops: CDR1 SGHAT, CDR2 FQNNGV. The V and J ends lost 4 bases and 5 bases, in that order; junction bases with no gene match: 7. The CDR3 DNA reads TGTGCCAGCAGCTCACCTACCGGGAGGGACAATGAGCAGTTCTTC. Its protein is CASSSPTGRDNEQFF.

The chain combines TRBV5-5 with TRBJ2-7, with a possible D match to TRBD1 (5 bases). With 2 bases removed from V and 4 bases from J, the gap between germline ends came to 10 bases. The germline V gene has CDR1 SGHKS and CDR2 YYEKEE (reference sequence). The CDR3 covers 13 residues. The DNA of the CDR3 is TGTGCCAGCAGCTTCAGGGATGGGTACGAGCAGTACTTC. Its protein product is CASSFRDGYEQYF. The entire variable domain, with the rest obtained from reference TRBV5-5 and TRBJ2-7, is as follows: DAGVTQSPTHLIKTRGQQVTLRCSPISGHKSVSWYQQVLGQGPQFIFQYYEKEERGRGNFPDRFSARQFPNYSSELNVNALLLGDSALYLCASSFRDGYEQYFGPGTRLTVT.